Listed here are 27 T cell receptor beta chains from one sample, sequenced in a study of T cells in localized non-small cell lung cancer (dated by TCRdb to the early 2020s). Libraries came from the immunoSEQ multiplex PCR assay. TCRdb carries this immuneACCESS record with in-frame sequences only. Its versions omit some clonotypes, under half of them owing to an unresolved V gene in the studies checked, with the rest unexplained. This sample holds 2,000 to 2,500 clones; less than 30% were observed only once. Around 25% of the sample is in the top ten clones. The material was lung tumor tissue, obtained before any cancer treatment. The source of these receptors is a man aged 35-69 years with stage II lung adenocarcinoma.

The rearrangement joins TRBV9 to TRBJ2-5; D ambiguous. This CDR3 contains 13 residues. Trimming left V 5 bases short and J 5 bases short, with 13 bases between. Per germline, CDR1 SGDLS and CDR2 YYNGEE. The CDR3 sequence is CASSAGLGETQYF. CDR3 sequence (DNA): TGTGCCAGCAGTGCCGGTTTGGGGGAGACCCAGTACTTC.

V usage is TRBV5-1 and J usage is TRBJ2-7; TRBD2 is a possible D gene (5 bases). Germline V CDR1 and CDR2: SGHRS, YFSETQ. The ends were cut back, 0 bases at V and 2 bases at J, with 9 bases in the middle. The CDR3 runs 14 residues. The chain's CDR3 is CASSLGRITYEQYF. The CDR3, as DNA: TGCGCCAGCAGCTTGGGGAGGATCACCTACGAGCAGTACTTC.

The chain links TRBV10-2 to TRBJ2-3; weak D call: TRBD2 (6 bases). Looked up from germline, CDR1 is WSHSY and CDR2 is SAAADI. V was clipped by 6 bases and J by 2 bases, with 21 bases between them. The CDR3 has 17 residues. The DNA of the CDR3 is TGCGCCAGCAGCGAACCCGGGACTCTGGGAATCACAGATACGCAGTATTTT. It is translated as CASSEPGTLGITDTQYF.

The V and J genes are TRBV29-1 and TRBJ2-7, with D maybe TRBD2 (6 bases). Germline V gene data show CDR1 as SQVTM and CDR2 as ANQGSEA. Trimming stripped 2 bases from V and 9 bases from J, with 14 bases between. The CDR3 covers 12 residues. The CDR3 nucleotides are TGCAGCGTTGAATTCGGGGGACCTACGCAGTACTTC. This codes for CSVEFGGPTQYF.

This clone was counted only a few times. The V gene is TRBV9, the J gene TRBJ1-5; D is perhaps TRBD1 (5 bases). The V gene's germline CDR1 is SGDLS and CDR2 YYNGEE. V lost 4 bases, J lost 7 bases, and 15 bases lay in between. The CDR3 totals 14 residues. The CDR3 spells CASSSSGGAQPQHF. As DNA, the CDR3 is TGTGCCAGCAGCTCTAGTGGGGGAGCCCAGCCCCAGCATTTT.

The chain couples TRBV11-3 to TRBJ1-3; D might be TRBD1 (5 bases). Germline V gene lookup returns CDR1 SGHNT and CDR2 YENEEA. V dropped 6 bases and J dropped 2 bases, with 11 bases sitting between them. The CDR3 has 14 amino acids. The CDR3 nucleotides read TGTGCCAGCAGGCTCCCGGGGGCTGGAAACACCATATATTTT. This translates into CASRLPGAGNTIYF.

The chain is built from TRBV10-2 and TRBJ2-2, with 13 bases lining up with TRBD2. V dropped 5 bases and J dropped 5; count of bases not matched to a gene: 2. Looked up from germline, CDR1 is WSHSY and CDR2 is SAAADI. The CDR3 loop spans 15 amino acids. The CDR3 coding sequence is TGCGCCAGCAGTACTAGCGGGGGGGCGACCGGGGAGCTGTTTTTT. This translates into CASSTSGGATGELFF.

A word on this clone: A junction end diverges from the germline sequence, so it may reflect a read error. V usage is TRBV9 and J usage is TRBJ2-7; D is possibly TRBD1 (6 bases). The CDR3 has 13 amino acids. The germline gives CDR1 SGDLS, CDR2 YYNGEE. CDR3 coding DNA: TGTGCCAGCAGCGCCACCGGGGTGGACAGAAAGCACTTC. Amino acid sequence: CASSATGVDRKHF.

This clone is medium-sized by share. A read error may account for a junction end that differs from germline. The chain employs TRBV11-3 and TRBJ2-3, with D possibly being TRBD1 or TRBD2 (6 bases each). Germline values: CDR1 SGHNT, CDR2 YENEEA. The CDR3 has 14 amino acids. CDR3 in DNA: TGTGCTAGCAGCTTAACGGGGGCGGCAGATACGCAGTATTTT. This sequence encodes CASSLTGAADTQYF.

By share, this clone counts as medium-sized. This chain links TRBV11-3 with TRBJ2-1; 8 positions match TRBD2. CDR1 and CDR2 (germline): SGHNT, YENEEA. Losses at the gene ends were 5 bases for V and 0 bases for J; bases not matched to a gene: 9. This CDR3 region has 17 residues. The CDR3 loop is CASSPTPGGSSYNEQFF. The CDR3, as DNA: TGTGCCAGCAGCCCCACTCCGGGGGGGAGCTCCTACAATGAGCAGTTCTTC.

This clone appeared a single time. The chain couples TRBV28 to TRBJ2-2, with D tentatively TRBD2 (5 bases). The CDR3 is 16 residues long. With 4 bases removed from V and 6 bases from J, the gap between germline ends came to 18 bases. Germline V gene sequence: CDR1 MDHEN, CDR2 SYDVKM. CDR3 bases: TGTGCCAGCAGTTCCCCACGACGGGGTGGGGCCGGGGAGCTGTTTTTT. The encoded protein is CASSSPRRGGAGELFF.

This rearrangement joins TRBV6-8 to TRBJ1-2; D is uncertain. The V end was cut by 6 bases, the J end by 2 bases, with 10 bases between. Per the germline V gene, CDR1 is MNHGY and CDR2 is SAAAGT. The CDR3 covers 13 residues. CDR3 region: CASRLDGNYGYTF. Written as DNA, the CDR3 is TGTGCCAGCAGACTGGACGGAAACTATGGCTACACCTTC.

The chain recombines TRBV7-5 with TRBJ2-7; the DNA was not used to check the table's D call, TRBD1. TRBV7-5 is reported as a pseudogene. The CDR3 length is 15 residues. As DNA, the CDR3 is TGTGCCAGCAGCTTAGTACAGGGTAGCTCCTACGAGCAGTACTTC. Translation gives CASSLVQGSSYEQYF.

This clone was recorded only once. The V and J genes are TRBV5-1 and TRBJ2-3, with 8 positions matching TRBD2. This CDR3 comprises 14 residues. Looked up from germline, CDR1 is SGHRS and CDR2 is YFSETQ. J gave up 2 bases and V 7 bases, and 6 bases lay outside the gene matches. This chain's CDR3 is CASYAGGPTDTQYF. CDR3 in DNA: TGCGCCAGCTACGCGGGAGGTCCCACAGATACGCAGTATTTT.

V usage is TRBV30 and J usage is TRBJ1-1; TRBD1 is a possible D gene (5 bases). V dropped 3 bases and J dropped 7 bases, with 18 bases sitting between them. The CDR3 runs 14 residues. Germline assignment: CDR1 GTSNPN and CDR2 SVGIG (reference sequence). Here the CDR3 DNA reads TGTGCCTGGAGGGCTGGGGCGGGAAGGGATGAAGCTTTCTTT. Translating it yields CAWRAGAGRDEAFF.

The CDR3 nucleotides are TGCGCCAGCAGCCCCGGACAGCTTAGGAACACCGGGGAGCTGTTTTTT. Its protein product is CASSPGQLRNTGELFF. The rearrangement links TRBV5-1 to TRBJ2-2; maybe TRBD1 (6 bases). The CDR3 length is 16 residues. Germline CDR1 is SGHRS and CDR2 is YFSETQ. V was pared by 4 bases and J by 1 base, with 14 bases between.

This clone has more than one count but fewer than ten. This chain joins TRBV2 and TRBJ2-1; TRBD2 aligns across 8 bases. After removal of 6 bases from V and 7 bases from J, the junction contained 11 bases not matched to a gene. Germline V gene sequence: CDR1 SNHLY, CDR2 FYNNEI. This CDR3 is 15 amino acids long. The CDR3 loop is CASRTRGSGDNEQFF. The CDR3 DNA reads TGTGCCAGCAGGACCCGGGGTAGCGGGGATAATGAGCAGTTCTTC.

This clone is large by share. The rearrangement uses TRBV11-3 and TRBJ1-2, with D perhaps TRBD1 (5 bases). This CDR3 has 14 residues. Trimming removed 4 bases at V and 5 bases at J, with 14 bases between. The germline V gene has CDR1 SGHNT and CDR2 YENEEA. The chain's CDR3 is CASSSSGAQYGYTF. CDR3 sequence (DNA): TGTGCCAGCAGCTCTAGCGGGGCCCAGTATGGCTACACCTTC.

This clone has more than one count but fewer than ten. The V call is TRBV14, the J call TRBJ1-5; tentatively, D is TRBD1 (5 bases). With 4 bases removed from V and 7 bases from J, the gap between germline ends came to 26 bases. CDR3 length: 18 amino acids. Germline assignment: CDR1 SGHDN and CDR2 FVKESK. The CDR3 here is CASSPLIGRAVYQQPQHF. The CDR3 DNA reads TGTGCCAGCAGCCCCCTGATCGGCAGGGCCGTTTATCAGCAGCCCCAGCATTTT.

The chain carries TRBV18 and TRBJ1-5; perhaps TRBD1 as D (5 bases). CDR3 length equals 14 residues. Trimming left V 5 bases short and J 8 bases short, with 16 bases between. From germline, CDR1 is KGHSH and CDR2 LQKENI. CDR3 in DNA: TGTGCCAGCTCATCGGGACGGTTAGCGGAGCCCCAGCATTTT. Amino acid sequence: CASSSGRLAEPQHF.

The J gene is TRBJ1-3, the V gene TRBV6-8; D remains ambiguous. Germline values: CDR1 MNHGY, CDR2 SAAAGT. The CDR3 is 17 amino acids. Trimming removed 7 bases at V and 0 bases at J, with 19 bases between. The chain's CDR3 is CASISGSKGISGNTIYF. Written as DNA, the CDR3 is TGTGCCAGCATCTCCGGCTCTAAGGGCATCTCTGGAAACACCATATATTTT.

This clone is categorized as medium-sized (0.01 to 0.1%). The chain combines TRBV11-3 with TRBJ2-3, with TRBD1 matching over 10 bases. The CDR3 consists of 15 residues. Germline CDR1 and CDR2: SGHNT and YENEEA. The trim removed 5 bases at V and 3 bases at J, leaving 5 bases unmatched. The CDR3 region has the DNA TGTGCCAGCAGCCCAGGGACAGGGGAAACAGATACGCAGTATTTT. It encodes CASSPGTGETDTQYF.

V and J are TRBV10-2 and TRBJ2-4; the D is unclear. Trimming pared 3 bases from V and 0 bases from J, leaving 9 bases between. CDR1 and CDR2 from the germline V gene are WSHSY and SAAADI. CDR3 length: 15 residues. The CDR3 loop reads CASSESILAKNIQYF. DNA of the CDR3: TGCGCCAGCAGTGAAAGCATCTTAGCCAAAAACATTCAGTACTTC.

Here the CDR3 DNA reads TGTGCCAGCAGCTTAGGGGCGGGAGGTCACAATGAGCAGTTCTTC. Translating gives CASSLGAGGHNEQFF. This chain joins TRBV11-3 and TRBJ2-1, with 8 nucleotides matching TRBD2. The junction had 4 bases not matched to a gene; V was cut back by 1 base and J by 5 bases. CDR1 is SGHNT and CDR2 is YENEEA in the germline V gene. CDR3 length equals 15 residues. Looking up the rest from reference TRBV11-3 and TRBJ2-1 gives the full variable domain: EAGVVQSPRYKIIEKKQPVAFWCNPISGHNTLYWYLQNLGQGPELLIRYENEEAVDDSQLPKDRFSAERLKGVDSTLKIQPAELGDSAVYLCASSLGAGGHNEQFFGPGTRLTVL.

This clone was seen only a few times. The chain uses TRBV9 and TRBJ2-7, with D maybe TRBD2 (6 bases). The CDR3 sequence is 13 residues long. Trimming pared 4 bases from V and 3 bases from J, leaving 11 bases between. The V gene's germline CDR1 is SGDLS and CDR2 YYNGEE. CDR3 residues: CASSSGLDYEQYF. CDR3 bases: TGTGCCAGCAGCAGCGGGTTGGACTACGAGCAGTACTTC.

On this clone: The limits of the CDR3 on the DNA are not certain, so only TCRdb's listed CDR3 is given. The chain recombines TRBV7-5 with TRBJ2-7; the DNA was not used to check the table's D call, TRBD1. TRBV7-5 is shown as a pseudogene. The CDR3 has 15 amino acids, counting both end residues. CDR3 loop: CASSGEVARGAEQYF.

The rearrangement links TRBV5-1 to TRBJ2-3; 7 bases are a match to TRBD1. Trimming removed 3 bases from V and 0 bases from J; junction bases left unmatched: 4. The CDR3 has 15 amino acids. Germline V CDR1 and CDR2: SGHRS, YFSETQ. Here the CDR3 DNA reads TGCGCCAGCAGCTGGAGGACAGGCAGCACAGATACGCAGTATTTT. Translated: CASSWRTGSTDTQYF.